The 24 T cell receptor beta chains listed next were all sequenced from one sample in a study of blood T cell repertoires in COVID-19 (TCRdb year 2020). Library preparation was by the immunoSEQ multiplex PCR assay. In TCRdb, the immuneACCESS table is reduced to in-frame sequences with V and J assigned. These tables do not hold every clone; where another copy was compared, an unresolved V gene accounts for under half, and the others remain unexplained. The sample includes approximately 200,000 clones, with about nine tenths observed a single time. About 2.5% of the sample comes from the top ten. The sample taken for sequencing was peripheral blood. The source of these receptors is a woman in her sixties with acute or convalescent COVID-19.

This chain connects TRBV7-2 to TRBJ1-3, with a tentative D call TRBD1 (6 bases). This CDR3 region has 17 residues. Germline CDR1 SGHTA, CDR2 FQGNSA. Trimming cost V 6 bases and J 8 bases, with 26 bases left between them. CDR3 bases: TGTGCCAGCAGAGGGGGTAGTAAGAGGGTAGGACTGGACACCATATATTTT. Translation: CASRGGSKRVGLDTIYF.

This clone was counted a few times. The V and J genes are TRBV12-3 or TRBV12-4 and TRBJ1-1; D uncertain. Trimming took off 3 bases at V and 5 bases at J, with 10 bases between the two ends. The CDR3 sequence is 13 residues long. The CDR3 sequence: CASSFRVRTEAFF. For the CDR3, the DNA is TGTGCCAGCAGTTTTAGAGTGAGGACTGAAGCTTTCTTT.

The chain links TRBV18 to TRBJ1-2; TRBD1 is a possible D gene (6 bases). Per the germline V gene, CDR1 is KGHSH and CDR2 is LQKENI. The CDR3 consists of 15 residues. Trimming removed 2 bases at V and 0 bases at J, with 10 bases between. CDR3 DNA: TGTGCCAGCTCACCATCAGGGGACCCTAACTATGGCTACACCTTC. Its protein product is CASSPSGDPNYGYTF.

The chain links TRBV19 to TRBJ2-1; 7 bases map to TRBD2. The germline CDR1 and CDR2 sequences are LNHDA and SQIVND (reference sequence). The CDR3 loop spans 18 amino acids. After removal of 7 bases from V and 1 base from J, the junction contained 16 bases not matched to a gene. CDR3 nucleotides: TGTGCCAGTACCCGAGGGACTCCTGGGACTAATTCCTACAATGAGCAGTTCTTC. It specifies CASTRGTPGTNSYNEQFF.

This clone was recorded a few times. The rearrangement joins TRBV6-5 to TRBJ2-3; D remains unclear. The germline V gene has CDR1 MNHEY and CDR2 SVGAGI. The CDR3 extends over 11 amino acids. V lost 5 bases and J lost 9, with 9 bases in between. CDR3 in amino acids: CASSKTGTQYF. As DNA, the CDR3 is TGTGCCAGCAGTAAAACCGGGACGCAGTATTTT.

The rearrangement uses TRBV4-1 and TRBJ1-4; D ambiguous. V gave up 4 bases and J gave up 0 bases, with 9 bases separating them. This CDR3 has 15 amino acids. Germline CDR1 reads MGHRA; CDR2 reads YSYEKL. Here the CDR3 reads CASSPRGATNEKLFF. The CDR3 DNA reads TGCGCCAGCAGCCCCCGTGGAGCAACTAATGAAAAACTGTTTTTT.

V usage is TRBV19 and J usage is TRBJ1-3; D is undetermined. V was shortened by 4 bases and J by 4 bases, with 14 bases between the two germline ends. This CDR3 contains 15 residues. Looked up from germline, CDR1 is LNHDA and CDR2 is SQIVND (reference sequence). The CDR3 spells CASSRGVVSGNTIYF. CDR3 coding DNA: TGTGCCAGTAGTAGGGGAGTCGTCTCCGGAAACACCATATATTTT.

This clone is a singleton in its sample. The chain couples TRBV7-9 to TRBJ2-1, with 12 bases aligning to TRBD2. This CDR3 has 16 residues. Per germline, CDR1 SEHNR and CDR2 FQNEAQ (reference sequence). Losses at the gene ends were 0 bases for V and 8 bases for J; bases not matched to a gene: 5. The CDR3 DNA sequence: TGTGCCAGCAGCTTAGCGAGACTAGCGGGAGATGATGAGCAGTTCTTC. This encodes CASSLARLAGDDEQFF.

The chain has TRBV19 and TRBJ1-6; D not certain. Germline V CDR1 and CDR2: LNHDA, SQIVND (reference sequence). V was cut by 7 bases and J by 7 bases, with 8 bases left in between. The CDR3 sequence is 12 residues long. CDR3 amino acids: CASNLGNSPLHF. CDR3 in DNA: TGTGCCAGTAATCTCGGGAATTCACCCCTCCACTTT.

V gene TRBV4-3 combines with J gene TRBJ1-3, with D perhaps TRBD1 (5 bases). The CDR3 consists of 18 residues. The ends were cut back, 4 bases at V and 0 bases at J, with 19 bases in the middle. Per germline, CDR1 LGHNA and CDR2 YSLEER. The CDR3 region has the DNA TGCGCCAGCAGCCCAAAACCATTGGGGGGAACCTCTGGAAACACCATATATTTT. Residues: CASSPKPLGGTSGNTIYF.

This chain uses TRBV24-1 with TRBJ1-6; D unresolved. The germline V and J ends were trimmed by 4 bases and 7 bases, with 19 bases remaining between them. CDR3 length: 17 amino acids. CDR1 KGHDR and CDR2 SFDVKD come from the germline V gene. CDR3 in amino acids: CATSDPGPAPANSPLHF. DNA of the CDR3: TGTGCCACCAGTGACCCTGGGCCTGCCCCTGCCAATTCACCCCTCCACTTT.

The V call is TRBV4-3, the J call TRBJ2-7, with no clear D. The germline gives CDR1 LGHNA, CDR2 YSLEER. Trimming took off 0 bases at V and 6 bases at J, with 12 bases between the two ends. CDR3 length: 14 amino acids. The CDR3 region has the DNA TGCGCCAGCAGCCAAGAAAACCGAGCTGGCGAGCAGTACTTC. Translated: CASSQENRAGEQYF.

CDR3 nucleotide sequence: TGTGCCAGCAGCCGACCCCTCGGGGATACGCAGTATTTT. Residues: CASSRPLGDTQYF. This sequence joins TRBV6-2 or TRBV6-3 and TRBJ2-3; D call uncertain. In germline, CDR1 is MNHEY, CDR2 SVGEGT. V lost 6 bases, J lost 6 bases, and 13 bases lay in between. The CDR3 totals 13 residues.

The chain carries TRBV5-5 and TRBJ1-4, with 9 bases lining up with TRBD1. Germline trimming cut 5 bases from V and 8 bases from J; bases unmatched to any gene: 13. CDR1 and CDR2 from the germline V gene are SGHKS and YYEKEE (reference sequence). The CDR3 runs to 16 residues. In nucleotides, the CDR3 is TGTGCCAGCAGTTCCGAGACCGGGACAGGGAGGGAAAAACTGTTTTTT. This sequence encodes CASSSETGTGREKLFF. Full variable domain (rest looked up from reference TRBV5-5 and TRBJ1-4): DAGVTQSPTHLIKTRGQQVTLRCSPISGHKSVSWYQQVLGQGPQFIFQYYEKEERGRGNFPDRFSARQFPNYSSELNVNALLLGDSALYLCASSSETGTGREKLFFGSGTQLSVL.

This sequence joins TRBV6-5 and TRBJ1-6, with D perhaps matching TRBD1 (5 bases). The germline gives CDR1 MNHEY, CDR2 SVGAGI. V lost 3 bases, J lost 7 bases, and 13 bases lay in between. The length of the CDR3 is 15 residues. CDR3 DNA: TGTGCCAGCAGTTATGGTGGCAGGGCAAATTCACCCCTCCACTTT. It encodes CASSYGGRANSPLHF.

The V gene is TRBV5-8, the J gene TRBJ2-2; TRBD2 is a possible D gene (5 bases). The CDR3 extends over 17 amino acids. With 6 bases removed from V and 0 bases from J, the gap between germline ends came to 18 bases. Germline V gene lookup returns CDR1 SGHTS and CDR2 YDEGEE. CDR3 sequence: CASNPRAAYSNTGELFF. CDR3 sequence (DNA): TGTGCCAGCAACCCGAGGGCAGCCTATTCGAACACCGGGGAGCTGTTTTTT.

V is TRBV10-2 and J is TRBJ1-2, with TRBD1 identical over 11 bases. Germline-derived CDR1 and CDR2 are WSHSY and SAAADI. Unmatched junction bases numbered 5, after V lost 4 bases and J lost 7 bases. The CDR3 is 14 amino acids. CDR3 sequence (DNA): TGCGCCAGCAGTGTACCCGGGACAGGGGGTGGCTACACCTTC. It yields the protein CASSVPGTGGGYTF.

This clone was observed a handful of times. The chain is built from TRBV7-2 and TRBJ1-2; tentative D call: TRBD1 (6 bases). V shed 5 bases and J shed 5 bases, with 21 bases lying between them. The CDR3 spans 16 residues. CDR1 SGHTA and CDR2 FQGNSA come from the germline V gene. The chain's CDR3 is CASSHWTVSAGYGYTF. The CDR3 coding sequence is TGTGCCAGCAGCCATTGGACAGTTTCAGCCGGTTATGGCTACACCTTC.

The rearrangement links TRBV19 to TRBJ2-3, with 8 positions matching TRBD2. J gave up 4 bases and V 1 base, and 7 bases lay outside the gene matches. The CDR3 is made up of 16 amino acids. The germline V gene encodes CDR1 LNHDA and CDR2 SQIVND (reference sequence). CDR3 DNA: TGTGCCAGTAGTATAGGCGTGACTAGCGCCGCAGATACGCAGTATTTT. This encodes CASSIGVTSAADTQYF.

The V call is TRBV6-2 or TRBV6-3, the J call TRBJ1-2, with a weak D call TRBD1 (5 bases). Germline V gene lookup returns CDR1 MNHEY and CDR2 SVGEGT. V lost 6 bases to trimming and J lost 3 bases, with 14 bases between them. This CDR3 is 14 amino acids long. Here the CDR3 DNA reads TGTGCCAGCAGCCCAAGGGGTTTTGACTATGGCTACACCTTC. Protein: CASSPRGFDYGYTF.

This clone was counted once. This chain joins TRBV25-1 and TRBJ2-5; D is perhaps TRBD2 (6 bases). This CDR3 is built from 14 residues. V lost 1 base and J 5 bases, leaving 11 bases between the germline ends. Germline CDR1 MGHDK, CDR2 SYGVNS. CDR3: CASSEWGDPETQYF. In DNA form, the CDR3 reads TGTGCCAGCAGTGAATGGGGGGACCCGGAGACCCAGTACTTC.

CDR3 in amino acids: CASSKDSGTAFYGYTF. CDR3 in DNA: TGCGCCAGCAGCAAAGACTCCGGGACAGCTTTCTATGGCTACACCTTC. This chain joins TRBV5-1 and TRBJ1-2; 7 bases align to TRBD1. Germline V gene sequence: CDR1 SGHRS, CDR2 YFSETQ. Trimming cost V 4 bases and J 4 bases; bases outside gene matches: 13. CDR3 length equals 16 residues. The entire variable domain, with the rest obtained from reference TRBV5-1 and TRBJ1-2, is as follows: KAGVTQTPRYLIKTRGQQVTLSCSPISGHRSVSWYQQTPGQGLQFLFEYFSETQRNKGNFPGRFSGRQFSNSRSEMNVSTLELGDSALYLCASSKDSGTAFYGYTFGSGTRLTVV.

The chain uses TRBV5-1 and TRBJ2-1; 7 nucleotides align to TRBD2. The germline CDR1 and CDR2 sequences are SGHRS and YFSETQ. This CDR3 spans 14 amino acids. The J segment lost 5 bases and the V segment lost 2 bases, leaving 4 bases of the junction unmatched. The CDR3 DNA sequence: TGCGCCAGCAGCTTTTCGGGGGGACACAATGAGCAGTTCTTC. It yields the protein CASSFSGGHNEQFF. The full variable domain, rest sourced from reference TRBV5-1 and TRBJ2-1, is KAGVTQTPRYLIKTRGQQVTLSCSPISGHRSVSWYQQTPGQGLQFLFEYFSETQRNKGNFPGRFSGRQFSNSRSEMNVSTLELGDSALYLCASSFSGGHNEQFFGPGTRLTVL.

The chain combines TRBV28 with TRBJ2-2; 8 bases agree with TRBD2. The CDR3 totals 16 residues. With V trimmed by 3 bases and J by 6 bases, 9 bases remained unmatched. The germline CDR1 and CDR2 sequences are MDHEN and SYDVKM. The CDR3 protein is CASSLSGLGLAGELFF. Written as DNA, the CDR3 is TGTGCCAGCAGTTTGTCGGGACTAGGGTTAGCCGGGGAGCTGTTTTTT.